These 7 T cell receptor beta chains originate from one sample sequenced in a study of blood T cells in healthy people across ages. The authors ran a second PCR of roughly 7 to 11 cycles using a sample-barcoded 5' primer and a J-beta primer mix. TCRdb re-called the 5' RACE reads with MiXCR, one entry per CDR3 protein. This sample yields approximately 800,000 distinct CDR3 sequences, of which 56% are seen a single time; 20% to 30% belongs to the top ten. The sequencing sample was made of blood. These receptors were collected from a man in his forties in good health.

In this sample, this clonotype turned up once. The chain couples TRBV6-5 to TRBJ1-6; the match to TRBD1 covers 7 bases. J lost 8 bases, V lost 4 bases, and 8 bases had no gene match. Germline CDR1 is MNHEY and CDR2 is SVGAGI. This CDR3 comprises 15 residues. DNA of the CDR3: TGTGCCAGCAGTTTACGGGCAGGGGGGGATTCACCCCTCCACTTT. Protein product: CASSLRAGGDSPLHF.

The DNA for the CDR3 is TGCGCCAGCAGCTCCACAACTAGCATGTCCTACAATGAGCAGTACTTC. It yields the protein CASSSTTSMSYNEQYF. This chain connects TRBV5-1 to TRBJ2-1; tentatively, D is TRBD2 (6 bases). Judging by the DNA end, TRBJ2-7 fits better; the J call may be wrong. Germline V lookup: CDR1 SGHRS, CDR2 YFSETQ. The CDR3 has 16 amino acids.

V gene TRBV20-1 combines with J gene TRBJ2-1; 8 bases line up with TRBD1. CDR1 and CDR2 (germline): DFQATT, SNEGSKA (reference sequence). CDR3 length equals 14 residues. The CDR3 reads CSSVRTGTYNEQFF. DNA for the CDR3: TGCAGCTCTGTTAGGACAGGGACCTACAATGAGCAGTTCTTC.

The V and J genes are TRBV20-1 and TRBJ2-7; D not resolved. Germline V gene lookup returns CDR1 DFQATT and CDR2 SNEGSKA (reference sequence). Trimming took 5 bases from V and 2 from J, leaving 13 bases between them. CDR3 size: 13 residues. Here the CDR3 reads CSAEVDTPYEQYF. For the CDR3, the DNA is TGCAGTGCTGAAGTTGACACTCCCTACGAGCAGTACTTC.

V is TRBV12-3 or TRBV12-4 and J is TRBJ2-3; the D gene is possibly TRBD2 (5 bases). V was pared by 3 bases and J by 11 bases, with 9 bases between. CDR3 length: 11 residues. The CDR3 protein is CASSLEAKQYF. CDR3 DNA sequence: TGTGCCAGCAGTTTGGAGGCCAAGCAGTATTTT.

V usage is TRBV7-9 and J usage is TRBJ2-3; the D is unclear. V lost 5 bases and J lost 5, with 26 bases in between. There are 18 residues in the CDR3. In germline, CDR1 is SEHNR, CDR2 FQNEAQ (reference sequence). CDR3 sequence reads: CASSAYQWRFNVKDTQYF. The CDR3 coding sequence is TGTGCCAGCAGCGCATACCAATGGCGGTTTAATGTTAAAGATACGCAGTATTTT.

This chain links TRBV5-1 with TRBJ2-2; 8 positions agree with TRBD1. This CDR3 has 15 amino acids. CDR1 SGHRS and CDR2 YFSETQ come from the germline V gene. After removal of 4 bases from V and 7 bases from J, the junction contained 9 bases not matched to a gene. For the CDR3, the DNA is TGCGCCAGCAGCATTAGACAGGGGTCGGTCGGGGAGCTGTTTTTT. Protein: CASSIRQGSVGELFF.